The following is a T cell receptor beta chain sequence with its context. Germline V lookup: CDR1 MNHNS, CDR2 SASEGT. Deletions cut 3 bases from V and 1 base from J, with 7 bases between. CDR3 length equals 14 residues. The source of the sample is a study of blood T cell repertoires in COVID-19. Study overall: PBMCs, B-cell-depleted T cells, or T cells were the source of the cDNA or gDNA that made up the material.

Clones were sequenced by immunoSEQ multiplex PCR, and TCRdb holds only the in-frame ones, with some missing. The data hold around 260,000 clones, with approximately 86% observed a single time. V is TRBV6-1 and J is TRBJ1-5; the D gene is possibly TRBD1 (5 bases). The sample was peripheral blood. This clonotype originated in a man aged 25-45 years with active or convalescent COVID-19. CDR3 loop: CASSDDRSNQPQHF. CDR3 in DNA: TGTGCCAGCAGTGACGACAGAAGCAATCAGCCCCAGCATTTT.